These T cell receptor beta chains were read from a single sample in a study of blood T cell repertoires in COVID-19. The method was immunoSEQ multiplex PCR; TCRdb's version includes in-frame clones alone and lacks a portion of them. The sample has 440,000 or so clones; approximately 89% are singletons. Sequences were obtained from peripheral blood. The receptors were gathered from a woman aged 40 to 55 with COVID-19, enrolled during active disease. The CDR3 runs from the conserved cysteine through the conserved F or W. The order of the fields is J gene, V gene, D gene, CDR3 protein, CDR3 DNA. The D gene is left open where the match is weak.

J: TRBJ1-1
V: TRBV7-2
D: .
CDR3: CASSLLGQGFGEAFF
DNA: TGTGCCAGCAGCTTATTAGGGCAGGGGTTCGGTGAAGCTTTCTTT

J: TRBJ1-1
V: TRBV30
D: TRBD1
CDR3: CASARQGRGVTEAFF
DNA: TGTGCCTCCGCCCGACAGGGGCGAGGTGTGACTGAAGCTTTCTTT

J: TRBJ2-3
V: TRBV5-1
D: .
CDR3: CASSFIDTQYF
DNA: TGCGCCAGCAGCTTTATTGATACGCAGTATTTT

J: TRBJ2-7
V: TRBV7-2
D: TRBD1
CDR3: CASSLAGTGNPYEQYF
DNA: TGTGCCAGCAGCTTAGCCGGGACAGGAAACCCCTACGAGCAGTACTTC

J: TRBJ2-3
V: TRBV9
D: TRBD2
CDR3: CASSVGPSGSSTDTQYF
DNA: TGTGCCAGCAGCGTAGGGCCTAGCGGGAGTTCCACAGATACGCAGTATTTT

J: TRBJ2-7
V: TRBV12-3/TRBV12-4
D: .
CDR3: CASSPDIFYEQYF
DNA: TGTGCCAGCAGCCCAGACATTTTCTACGAGCAGTACTTC

J: TRBJ1-2
V: TRBV2
D: .
CDR3: CASTSGQFLGYTF
DNA: TGTGCCAGCACCTCTGGACAGTTTCTTGGCTACACCTTC

J: TRBJ1-2
V: TRBV6-2/TRBV6-3
D: .
CDR3: CASSYSRTAYGYTF
DNA: TGTGCCAGCAGTTACTCGAGGACAGCTTATGGCTACACCTTC

J: TRBJ1-5
V: TRBV3-1/TRBV3-2
D: TRBD1
CDR3: CASGDRGFTFQHF
DNA: TGTGCCAGCGGCGACAGGGGCTTTACGTTCCAGCATTTT

J: TRBJ2-7
V: TRBV2
D: .
CDR3: CATSRGKNYEQYF
DNA: TGTGCCACCTCAAGGGGGAAAAACTACGAGCAGTACTTC

J: TRBJ1-2
V: TRBV28
D: .
CDR3: CASSLPPSGYTF
DNA: TGTGCCAGCAGTCTCCCCCCAAGCGGCTACACCTTC

J: TRBJ1-4
V: TRBV27
D: .
CDR3: CASRVGGEDEKLFF
DNA: TGTGCCAGCAGAGTGGGAGGTGAGGATGAAAAACTGTTTTTT